Here is one T cell receptor beta chain with its context. This sample is part of a study of T cell responses to AZD1222 COVID-19 vaccine. V gave up 1 base and J gave up 5 bases; unmatched junction bases: 6. CDR1 and CDR2 from the germline V gene are KGHSH and LQKENI. The CDR3 spans 15 residues. Using immunoSEQ multiplex PCR, the repertoire was profiled, and TCRdb retains in-frame clones only, with some absent. The table has over 150,000 clones, roughly nine tenths seen once. This sequence originates from an adult in good health. The specimen was peripheral blood, collected on day 0 of MenACWY control vaccination. The rearrangement joins TRBV18 to TRBJ2-5; 8 nucleotides match TRBD2. The CDR3 nucleotides read TGTGCCAGCTCACCACTAGCGGGAAAAATTGAGACCCAGTACTTC. Its protein product is CASSPLAGKIETQYF. Supplemented by reference TRBV18 and TRBJ2-5, the full variable domain reads NAGVMQNPRHLVRRRGQEARLRCSPMKGHSHVYWYRQLPEEGLKFMVYLQKENIIDESGMPKERFSAEFPKEGPSILRIQQVVRGDSAAYFCASSPLAGKIETQYFGPGTRLLVL.